This T cell receptor (beta chain) originates from a study of neurological immune-mediated disorders. At least ten counts were recorded for this clonotype. Template-switch 5'RACE cDNA synthesis added a 10-nucleotide unique molecular identifier. TCRdb re-called the 5' RACE reads with MiXCR, one entry per CDR3 protein. The sample holds about 50,000 distinct CDR3 sequences, around 16% seen once. This clonotype was obtained from a man aged 60 to 75 in good health. Sequencing was carried out using PBMCs.

CDR3 residues: CASSPGTGSQPQHF. CDR3 nucleotide sequence: TGTGCCAGCAGCCCCGGGACAGGGAGTCAGCCCCAGCATTTT. The J gene is TRBJ1-5, the V gene TRBV7-2; 9 bases match TRBD1. CDR1 is SGHTA, CDR2 FQGNSA, per germline. The junction had 5 bases not matched to a gene; V was cut back by 5 bases and J by 6 bases. CDR3 size: 14 residues. The full variable domain, in which reference TRBV7-2 and TRBJ1-5 provide the parts outside the CDR3, is GAGVSQSPSNKVTEKGKDVELRCDPISGHTALYWYRQSLGQGLEFLIYFQGNSAPDKSGLPSDRFSAERTGGSVSTLTIQRTQQEDSAVYLCASSPGTGSQPQHFGDGTRLSIL.